The present T cell receptor beta chain was sequenced within a study of blood T cell repertoires in COVID-19. The wider study: From the United States, Italy and Spain came samples of acute and convalescent COVID-19. Sources were T cells, B-cell-depleted T cells, or PBMCs; the material itself was cDNA or gDNA.

The V end was cut by 0 bases, the J end by 0 bases, with 8 bases between. This CDR3 has 15 amino acids. Germline CDR1 reads MGHDK; CDR2 reads SYGVNS. Per the study methods: Reference gene primer amplification gave estimated nucleated cell counts. Here immunoSEQ multiplex PCR was the method, and the copy in TCRdb shows in-frame clones only, minus some. V, J and clone size are those of that table, while D and trimming were read from the DNA. Altogether around 250,000 clones are present, around 86% being singletons, with the ten largest covering 5.5% to 9%. The rearrangement uses TRBV25-1 and TRBJ1-2; D is ambiguous. The sequence derives from a woman in her seventies with active or convalescent COVID-19. Sequenced material: peripheral blood. This CDR3 reads CASSEYVTPNYGYTF. CDR3 sequence (DNA): TGTGCCAGCAGTGAATACGTGACACCTAACTATGGCTACACCTTC.